This T cell receptor beta chain was identified during a study of T-cell reconstitution after alpha-beta-depleted transplantation in children. The CDR3 consists of 15 residues. J lost 0 bases, V lost 7 bases, and 7 bases had no gene match. Germline CDR1 is SGHVS and CDR2 is FQNEAQ. Preparation of the TCRbeta library was carried out with unique molecular identifiers. TCRdb ran MiXCR on the PCR reads and lists one entry per CDR3 protein. This table holds fewer than 85,000 distinct CDR3 sequences, 13% to 15% found once. Details on this clonotype: Its cognate antigen is unknown.

Study-wide points: By about two months after transplant, alpha-beta T cells reportedly arose from several hundred graft clones that had expanded. Recipient T cells and thymic progenitors that survived were the source of the high TCRbeta diversity seen at day 60 in some patients. From newly produced T cells came most of the T-cell counts and diversity one year after transplant.

The sequenced sample was PBMCs, mostly from graft donor cells, obtained 180 days after TCRalphabeta/CD19-depleted stem cell transplant. The source of this sequence is a male patient aged 2-10 years who had a stem cell transplant for acute lymphoblastic leukemia, so the T cells may come from the graft donor. The J gene is TRBJ2-7, the V gene TRBV7-8, with 9 bases that match TRBD2. The CDR3, as DNA: TGTGCCAGCACCGGGACTAGCATCCGCTCCTACGAGCAGTACTTC. This sequence encodes CASTGTSIRSYEQYF.